The 31 T cell receptor beta chains presented below share a single source sample, sequenced in a study of blood T cell repertoires in COVID-19. The table came from immunoSEQ multiplex PCR; TCRdb's copy has only in-frame clones and leaves some out. The repertoire holds around 60,000 clones, over 75% seen once, with 15% in the top ten. The source material was peripheral blood. Receptor source: an elderly man with acute or convalescent COVID-19.

The chain couples TRBV6-1 to TRBJ1-6; D remains ambiguous. The CDR3 runs to 15 residues. Trimming removed 1 base at V and 0 bases at J, with 4 bases between. Germline loops: CDR1 MNHNS, CDR2 SASEGT. CDR3 sequence reads: CASSEGSSYNSPLHF. CDR3 DNA: TGTGCCAGCAGTGAAGGGAGCTCCTATAATTCACCCCTCCACTTT.

The CDR3 coding sequence is TGTGCCAGCAGCTTGGCCCCGGGACAGGGGGCGCGGGGTGAAAAACTGTTTTTT. Protein: CASSLAPGQGARGEKLFF. The chain has TRBV5-4 and TRBJ1-4, with TRBD1 matching over 12 bases. V lost 0 bases and J lost 7; bases outside the gene matches: 10. Per the germline V gene, CDR1 is SGHNT and CDR2 is YYREEE (reference sequence). The CDR3 is 18 residues long.

The chain is built from TRBV20-1 and TRBJ1-1; D gene unclear. V was pared by 5 bases and J by 4 bases, with 8 bases between. This CDR3 has 11 residues. Germline V gene data show CDR1 as DFQATT and CDR2 as SNEGSKA (reference sequence). The CDR3 region is CSAQSGTEAFF. CDR3 nucleotide sequence: TGCAGTGCTCAATCAGGCACTGAAGCTTTCTTT.

This clone was observed a single time. This rearrangement joins TRBV25-1 to TRBJ1-1; TRBD1 might be the D (6 bases). The CDR3 covers 12 residues. Germline-derived CDR1 and CDR2 are MGHDK and SYGVNS. The V and J ends lost 8 bases and 8 bases respectively, with 15 bases between them. The CDR3: CASWGGAAEAFF. The CDR3 nucleotides read TGTGCCAGCTGGGGGGGGGCGGCGGAAGCTTTCTTT.

J is TRBJ2-4 and V is TRBV30, with TRBD2 identical over 7 bases. Germline CDR1 is GTSNPN and CDR2 is SVGIG (reference sequence). This CDR3 comprises 14 residues. J was trimmed by 3 bases and V by 2 bases; bases with no gene match: 4. The CDR3 bases are TGTGCCTGGAGTCTCTCTAGCGGCAAAAACATTCAGTACTTC. This translates into CAWSLSSGKNIQYF.

This clone showed up just a few times. J is TRBJ2-7 and V is TRBV29-1; D not resolved. Germline V lookup: CDR1 SQVTM, CDR2 ANQGSEA. Trimming shortened V by 0 bases and J by 1 base, and 10 bases separated the two germline ends. CDR3 length: 14 residues. The CDR3 sequence is CSVEDRSQSYEQYF. DNA for the CDR3: TGCAGCGTTGAAGATAGGAGCCAGTCCTACGAGCAGTACTTC.

This clone has only one observation. Other nucleotide sequences from this sample produce the same CDR3. The V gene is TRBV19, the J gene TRBJ2-3, with TRBD1 matching over 8 bases. V lost 3 bases to trimming and J lost 4 bases; unmatched junction nucleotides: 3. This CDR3 comprises 14 residues. Germline values: CDR1 LNHDA, CDR2 SQIVND (reference sequence). CDR3 region: CASSIKQGADTQYF. The CDR3, as DNA: TGTGCCAGTAGTATCAAACAGGGGGCAGATACGCAGTATTTT.

This clone turned up a few times. The V call is TRBV4-1, the J call TRBJ2-2; 12 bases are shared with TRBD2. Trimming at V came to 3 bases and at J to 6 bases, leaving 14 bases not matched to a gene. The germline gives CDR1 MGHRA, CDR2 YSYEKL. The CDR3 totals 19 residues. The CDR3 region has the DNA TGCGCCAGCAGCCACCGAAAAATAACTAGCGGGGGGTATGCCGGGGAGCTGTTTTTT. It specifies CASSHRKITSGGYAGELFF.

The V and J genes are TRBV5-4 and TRBJ2-2, with 7 bases matching TRBD1. V trimming: 4 bases; J trimming: 4 bases; junction bases outside the gene matches: 7. Per the germline V gene, CDR1 is SGHNT and CDR2 is YYREEE (reference sequence). The CDR3 loop spans 15 amino acids. CDR3 loop: CASSAGQDGTGELFF. The CDR3 DNA reads TGTGCCAGCAGCGCAGGACAGGACGGCACCGGGGAGCTGTTTTTT.

The CDR3 sequence is CSVVIGTGGYTF. DNA for the CDR3: TGCAGCGTTGTTATAGGAACGGGTGGCTACACCTTC. The gene calls are TRBV29-1 and TRBJ1-2; D unclear. Trimming cost V 4 bases and J 7 bases, with 13 bases left between them. The germline gives CDR1 SQVTM, CDR2 ANQGSEA. This CDR3 is 12 amino acids long.

The chain uses TRBV2 and TRBJ1-1; the match to TRBD1 covers 7 bases. This CDR3 spans 11 amino acids. V lost 5 bases and J lost 10; bases outside the gene matches: 4. Germline CDR1 and CDR2: SNHLY and FYNNEI. The CDR3 sequence: CASSRGQLAFF. CDR3 sequence (DNA): TGTGCCAGCAGTCGGGGACAGCTAGCTTTCTTT.

This chain links TRBV10-2 with TRBJ2-1, with D unresolved. The V gene's germline CDR1 is WSHSY and CDR2 SAAADI. The V and J ends lost 4 bases and 10 bases respectively, with 8 bases between them. This CDR3 is 11 amino acids long. CDR3 sequence (DNA): TGCGCCAGCAGTGTCCTACCAGAGCAGTTCTTC. Translating it yields CASSVLPEQFF.

V is TRBV25-1 and J is TRBJ2-1, with D possibly TRBD1 on 5 matching bases. This CDR3 spans 11 amino acids. Deletions cut 6 bases from V and 8 bases from J, with 8 bases between. The germline gives CDR1 MGHDK, CDR2 SYGVNS. The CDR3: CASRQADEQFF. In nucleotides, the CDR3 is TGTGCCAGCAGACAGGCGGATGAGCAGTTCTTC.

The chain has TRBV25-1 and TRBJ2-7, with a possible D match to TRBD2 (6 bases). Between the trimmed V and J ends, which lost 6 bases and 2 bases, there was a span of 17 bases. CDR1 MGHDK and CDR2 SYGVNS come from the germline V gene. CDR3 length: 15 amino acids. The CDR3 region is CASRGYRGVPYEQYF. CDR3 DNA sequence: TGTGCCAGCAGGGGGTATCGCGGGGTCCCCTACGAGCAGTACTTC.

The chain carries TRBV5-1 and TRBJ1-1; 9 nucleotides align to TRBD1. The CDR3 has 15 residues. CDR1 is SGHRS, CDR2 YFSETQ, per germline. V was clipped by 5 bases and J by 1 base; unmatched bases: 6. The CDR3 coding sequence is TGCGCCAGCAGACCACAGGGGGCAACGAACACTGAAGCTTTCTTT. Amino acids: CASRPQGATNTEAFF.

This chain joins TRBV6-5 and TRBJ1-2; the match to TRBD1 covers 8 bases. CDR1 and CDR2 (germline): MNHEY, SVGAGI. V lost 6 bases, J lost 2 bases, and 2 bases stayed unmatched. CDR3 size: 13 residues. This CDR3 reads CASSRQGNYGYTF. The CDR3, as DNA: TGTGCCAGCAGCCGACAGGGGAACTATGGCTACACCTTC.

In its sample, this clone was seen a few times. A junction boundary mismatches the germline segment, possibly from a read error. The chain joins TRBV2 to TRBJ1-5; D is uncertain. Germline V gives CDR1 SNHLY, CDR2 FYNNEI. This CDR3 has 14 amino acids. The CDR3 nucleotides are TGTGCCAGCAATGAAGGAGGCGGCAATCAGCCCCAGCATTTT. This encodes CASNEGGGNQPQHF. The full variable domain, its missing parts supplied by reference TRBV2 and TRBJ1-5, is EPEVTQTPSHQVTQMGQEVILRCVPISNHLYFYWYRQILGQKVEFLVSFYNNEISEKSEIFDDQFSVERPDGSNFTLKIRSTKLEDSAMYFCASNEGGGNQPQHFGDGTRLSIL.

The genes are TRBV11-3 and TRBJ1-1; 9 bases align to TRBD1. CDR1 is SGHNT and CDR2 is YENEEA in the germline V gene. With 5 bases clipped from V and 2 bases from J, the junction kept 9 bases outside the gene matches. The CDR3 is 16 residues long. The CDR3 DNA is TGTGCCAGCAGCCCCTCGCCGGGACAGGGAAACACTGAAGCTTTCTTT. This translates into CASSPSPGQGNTEAFF.

The V gene is TRBV5-1, the J gene TRBJ1-3, with D possibly TRBD1 on 6 matching bases. Trimming pared 4 bases from V and 2 bases from J, leaving 13 bases between. Per germline, CDR1 SGHRS and CDR2 YFSETQ. The CDR3 totals 15 residues. CDR3 DNA sequence: TGCGCCAGCAGCATACAGGGTAGTACTGGAAACACCATATATTTT. Protein sequence: CASSIQGSTGNTIYF.

This chain connects TRBV6-1 to TRBJ1-4; possible D gene TRBD1, 6 bases. Germline loops: CDR1 MNHNS, CDR2 SASEGT. V was shortened by 2 bases and J by 7 bases, with 11 bases between the two germline ends. The CDR3 spans 14 residues. As DNA, the CDR3 is TGTGCCAGCAGTGAAAGAAAGACAGGTGAAAAACTGTTTTTT. Amino acids: CASSERKTGEKLFF.

The V call is TRBV18, the J call TRBJ1-1, with 11 positions matching TRBD1. There are 14 residues in the CDR3. Germline CDR1 is KGHSH and CDR2 is LQKENI. After removal of 3 bases from V and 4 bases from J, the junction contained 1 base not matched to a gene. The CDR3 region has the DNA TGTGCCAGCTCACCGGGGACAGGGGGCACTGAAGCTTTCTTT. Its translation is CASSPGTGGTEAFF.

V usage is TRBV19 and J usage is TRBJ1-5; 9 bases fit TRBD1. The germline CDR1 and CDR2 sequences are LNHDA and SQIVND (reference sequence). CDR3 size: 15 residues. V shed 3 bases and J 6 bases; nucleotides not matched to a gene: 6. CDR3 nucleotide sequence: TGTGCCAGTAGTATTACGACAGGGGGAAGTCAGCCCCAGCATTTT. Its translation is CASSITTGGSQPQHF.

The rearrangement uses TRBV27 and TRBJ2-5; D may be TRBD1 (6 bases). The germline V gene has CDR1 MNHEY and CDR2 SMNVEV (reference sequence). The CDR3 is 14 residues long. V lost 2 bases and J lost 5, with 12 bases in between. The CDR3 region is CASSLRPQGETQYF. DNA for the CDR3: TGTGCCAGCAGTTTAAGGCCCCAGGGGGAGACCCAGTACTTC.

The rearrangement uses TRBV19 and TRBJ1-6, with D possibly being TRBD1 (6 bases). Germline V gene lookup returns CDR1 LNHDA and CDR2 SQIVND (reference sequence). V was trimmed by 7 bases and J by 5 bases, leaving 21 bases between them. There are 17 residues in the CDR3. The CDR3 is CASTDPQGRADNSPLHF. The CDR3 coding sequence is TGTGCCAGTACCGATCCCCAGGGGCGAGCGGATAATTCACCCCTCCACTTT.

The genes are TRBV24-1 and TRBJ1-1; D is ambiguous. The CDR3 loop spans 15 amino acids. Germline values: CDR1 KGHDR, CDR2 SFDVKD. V shed 4 bases and J shed 1 base, with 12 bases lying between them. The CDR3 DNA reads TGTGCCACCAGTGACCTCAGTGGGCAGAACACTGAAGCTTTCTTT. Its translation is CATSDLSGQNTEAFF.

The rearrangement joins TRBV3-1 (or the pseudogene TRBV3-2) to TRBJ2-3; 10 bases agree with TRBD2. This CDR3 spans 17 amino acids. Germline-derived CDR1 and CDR2 are LGHDT and YNNKEL (reference sequence). The V and J ends lost 1 base and 5 bases, in that order; junction bases with no gene match: 9. The CDR3 DNA follows: TGTGCCAGCAGCCAAGGTCCCAGCGGGGGGGCCGTAGATACGCAGTATTTT. Protein: CASSQGPSGGAVDTQYF.

CDR3 sequence (DNA): TGTGCCAGGGGGACACCGGGAAACACCATATATTTT. Its protein is CARGTPGNTIYF. The chain carries TRBV2 and TRBJ1-3, with D perhaps TRBD1 (6 bases). The germline V gene has CDR1 SNHLY and CDR2 FYNNEI. CDR3 length: 12 amino acids. The V and J ends lost 9 bases and 4 bases respectively, with 10 bases between them. Based on the CDR3 plus reference TRBV2 and TRBJ1-3, the full variable domain is EPEVTQTPSHQVTQMGQEVILRCVPISNHLYFYWYRQILGQKVEFLVSFYNNEISEKSEIFDDQFSVERPDGSNFTLKIRSTKLEDSAMYFCARGTPGNTIYFGEGSWLTVV.

The rearrangement joins TRBV5-4 to TRBJ1-1; D is uncertain. The CDR3 has 15 residues. V shed 4 bases and J shed 2 bases, with 15 bases lying between them. From germline, CDR1 is SGHNT and CDR2 YYREEE (reference sequence). CDR3: CASSPGGRVNTEAFF. In DNA form, the CDR3 reads TGTGCCAGCAGCCCCGGAGGGAGGGTTAACACTGAAGCTTTCTTT. Filled out from reference TRBV5-4 and TRBJ1-1, the complete variable domain reads ETGVTQSPTHLIKTRGQQVTLRCSSQSGHNTVSWYQQALGQGPQFIFQYYREEENGRGNFPPRFSGLQFPNYSSELNVNALELDDSALYLCASSPGGRVNTEAFFGQGTRLTVV.

This rearrangement joins TRBV13 to TRBJ2-7, with D unresolved. This CDR3 is built from 15 residues. Germline lookup yields CDR1 PRHDT and CDR2 FYEKMQ (reference sequence). The V gene lost 2 bases and the J gene lost 3 bases, with 14 bases spanning the gap. CDR3 nucleotides: TGTGCCAGCAGCTTAAGTAAGCTCGCGAACTACGAGCAGTACTTC. Residues: CASSLSKLANYEQYF.

This clone turned up a few times. V gene TRBV5-1 combines with J gene TRBJ1-1; TRBD1 matches 8 bases. CDR3 length: 15 residues. The V and J ends lost 4 bases and 12 bases, in that order; junction bases with no gene match: 17. Germline CDR1 and CDR2: SGHRS and YFSETQ. The CDR3 spells CASSERTDRVTIPFF. The CDR3 coding sequence is TGCGCCAGCAGCGAGAGGACGGACAGGGTGACGATACCTTTCTTT. The full variable domain, rest sourced from reference TRBV5-1 and TRBJ1-1, is KAGVTQTPRYLIKTRGQQVTLSCSPISGHRSVSWYQQTPGQGLQFLFEYFSETQRNKGNFPGRFSGRQFSNSRSEMNVSTLELGDSALYLCASSERTDRVTIPFFGQGTRLTVV.

The chain links TRBV10-3 to TRBJ1-6; unclear D gene. The germline gives CDR1 ENHRY, CDR2 SYGVKD. Trimming cost V 0 bases and J 3 bases, with 6 bases left between them. CDR3 length equals 15 residues. CDR3 protein: CAISESADYNSPLHF. The CDR3 DNA reads TGTGCCATCAGTGAGTCGGCGGACTATAATTCACCCCTCCACTTT.